A selection of T cell receptor beta chains follows, all from one sample in a study of blood T cell repertoires in COVID-19. Using immunoSEQ multiplex PCR, the repertoire was profiled, and TCRdb retains in-frame clones only, with some absent. The table shows 70,000 or so clones, with roughly 89% occurring only once. Input material: peripheral blood. The receptor set was obtained from a woman aged 80 or over with acute or convalescent COVID-19. Each CDR3 is given with its conserved first and last residue. D genes are given only for firm matches. The size field is filled for only some rows; it gives once, few, many or a size class.

once	NA	TRBV5-5	TRBJ2-1	CASSPVGFGNEQFF	TGTGCCAGCAGCCCCGTCGGGTTCGGGAATGAGCAGTTCTTC
NA	NA	TRBV28	TRBJ2-1	CASSLYGFLGEQFF	TGTGCCAGCAGTTTATATGGCTTCCTAGGTGAGCAGTTCTTC
once	NA	TRBV6-5	TRBJ1-3	CASSYGQGSGNTIYF	TGTGCCAGCAGTTATGGTCAGGGCTCTGGAAACACCATATATTTT
NA	TRBD2	TRBV7-2	TRBJ2-3	CASSLVTSDLAGTQYF	TGTGCCAGCAGCTTAGTTACTAGCGACCTAGCAGGTACGCAGTATTTT
NA	TRBD2	TRBV28	TRBJ2-6	CASSSLAGVSGANVLTF	TGTGCCAGCAGCTCGCTAGCGGGAGTTTCTGGGGCCAACGTCCTGACTTTC
NA	NA	TRBV7-9	TRBJ1-1	CASSLWAGRNTEAFF	TGTGCCAGCAGCTTATGGGCAGGGCGGAACACTGAAGCTTTCTTT
NA	NA	TRBV3-1/TRBV3-2	TRBJ2-7	CASSQGRRGHSYEQYF	TGTGCCAGCAGCCAGGGTAGGCGGGGGCACTCCTACGAGCAGTACTTC
NA	NA	TRBV18	TRBJ2-3	CASSPLSTDTQYF	TGTGCCAGCTCACCACTCTCCACAGATACGCAGTATTTT
NA	NA	TRBV7-2	TRBJ1-3	CASSYRAQGYGNTIYF	TGTGCCAGCAGTTACAGAGCCCAGGGTTATGGAAACACCATATATTTT
NA	NA	TRBV5-1	TRBJ2-5	CASSLLAQETQYF	TGCGCCAGCAGCTTACTAGCCCAAGAGACCCAGTACTTC
NA	NA	TRBV6-5	TRBJ1-1	CASRIQGVLNTEAFF	TGTGCCAGCAGAATCCAAGGGGTATTGAACACTGAAGCTTTCTTT
NA	NA	TRBV28	TRBJ2-7	CASKLSGHYEQYF	TGTGCCAGCAAATTGTCAGGGCACTACGAGCAGTACTTC
NA	TRBD1	TRBV4-3	TRBJ1-2	CASSQGQGGGYTF	TGCGCCAGCAGCCAGGGACAGGGCGGTGGCTACACCTTC
NA	TRBD1	TRBV5-4	TRBJ2-2	CASSLVKGAGYPGELFF	TGTGCCAGCAGCTTGGTCAAGGGGGCAGGATATCCCGGGGAGCTGTTTTTT
NA	TRBD1	TRBV19	TRBJ1-1	CASTTEGRGRTEAFF	TGTGCCAGTACTACAGAGGGCAGGGGGCGAACTGAAGCTTTCTTT
NA	TRBD1	TRBV23-1	TRBJ2-7	CASSQNRDRSYEQYF	TGCGCCAGCAGTCAGAACCGGGACAGGTCCTACGAGCAGTACTTC
once	NA	TRBV28	TRBJ2-1	CASSPERRWGEQFF	TGTGCCAGCAGTCCGGAGCGACGGTGGGGCGAGCAGTTCTTC
NA	NA	TRBV12-3/TRBV12-4	TRBJ1-2	CASSLQGNYGYTF	TGTGCCAGCAGTTTGCAGGGTAACTATGGCTACACCTTC
NA	TRBD2	TRBV7-2	TRBJ2-7	CASSLGAGAPEQYF	TGTGCCAGCAGCTTAGGGGCGGGAGCCCCCGAGCAGTACTTC
NA	TRBD2	TRBV28	TRBJ2-2	CASSFFDLAGGPGELFF	TGTGCCAGCAGTTTTTTCGATCTAGCGGGGGGGCCGGGGGAGCTGTTTTTT
NA	NA	TRBV19	TRBJ1-5	CASSIRPGADQPQHF	TGTGCCAGTAGTATTCGGCCGGGAGCCGATCAGCCCCAGCATTTT
NA	NA	TRBV7-2	TRBJ1-3	CASSPEGFTGNTIYF	TGTGCCAGCAGCCCGGAGGGTTTTACTGGAAACACCATATATTTT
NA	NA	TRBV28	TRBJ2-2	CASNRLANTGELFF	TGTGCCAGCAATCGGCTAGCGAACACCGGGGAGCTGTTTTTT
NA	NA	TRBV28	TRBJ1-4	CASSTTGTNEKLFF	TGTGCCAGCAGCACGACAGGAACTAATGAAAAACTGTTTTTT
NA	TRBD2	TRBV18	TRBJ2-1	CASSRVAGVVNEQFF	TGTGCCAGCTCACGAGTAGCGGGAGTGGTGAATGAGCAGTTCTTC
NA	NA	TRBV3-1/TRBV3-2	TRBJ2-1	CASSSRTPSSYNEQFF	TGTGCCAGCAGCTCTAGGACTCCAAGCTCCTACAATGAGCAGTTCTTC
NA	NA	TRBV6-6	TRBJ2-5	CASSYQSETQYF	TGTGCCAGCAGTTACCAAAGCGAGACCCAGTACTTC
NA	NA	TRBV28	TRBJ2-1	CASSTRGHEQFF	TGTGCCAGCAGTACTCGGGGTCATGAGCAGTTCTTC
NA	NA	TRBV28	TRBJ2-7	CASTFYEQYF	TGTGCCAGCACGTTCTACGAGCAGTACTTC
NA	NA	TRBV3-1/TRBV3-2	TRBJ2-7	CARTQGYEQYF	TGTGCCAGGACACAGGGCTACGAGCAGTACTTC
NA	NA	TRBV20-1	TRBJ2-5	CSVYPQETQYF	TGCAGTGTCTACCCGCAAGAGACCCAGTACTTC
NA	NA	TRBV24-1	TRBJ2-2	CATSDLRSNTGELFF	TGTGCCACCAGTGATTTGCGTAGTAACACCGGGGAGCTGTTTTTT
NA	NA	TRBV2	TRBJ2-7	CASSAASPPYEQYF	TGTGCCAGCAGTGCCGCTAGTCCTCCCTACGAGCAGTACTTC
NA	TRBD2	TRBV3-1/TRBV3-2	TRBJ2-3	CASSQDLTSGRATDTQYF	TGTGCCAGCAGCCAAGACCTAACTAGCGGGAGGGCCACAGATACGCAGTATTTT
NA	TRBD2	TRBV6-5	TRBJ2-7	CASSLSGGAYEQYF	TGTGCCAGCAGTTTGAGCGGGGGGGCCTACGAGCAGTACTTC
NA	NA	TRBV15	TRBJ2-3	CATSRDGRGSDTQYF	TGTGCCACCAGCAGAGATGGAAGGGGGTCAGATACGCAGTATTTT
NA	TRBD2	TRBV5-1	TRBJ2-3	CASSKLAGGNIDTQYF	TGCGCCAGCAGCAAACTAGCGGGAGGGAATATCGATACGCAGTATTTT
once	NA	TRBV7-2	TRBJ1-2	CASSLTLINYGYTF	TGTGCCAGCAGCTTAACTTTGATTAACTATGGCTACACCTTC
NA	NA	TRBV10-1	TRBJ2-7	CASSEWDNEQYF	TGCGCCAGCAGTGAGTGGGACAACGAGCAGTACTTC
few	TRBD2	TRBV4-3	TRBJ2-2	CASSQDRQRGVGELFF	TGCGCCAGCAGCCAAGATCGACAGCGGGGGGTCGGGGAGCTGTTTTTT
once	NA	TRBV29-1	TRBJ1-1	CSVEGTNRNTEAFF	TGCAGCGTTGAGGGGACTAATCGGAACACTGAAGCTTTCTTT
NA	TRBD1	TRBV7-9	TRBJ1-2	CASSSPSDRVVGLGYTF	TGTGCCAGCAGCTCGCCCTCTGACAGGGTGGTAGGGCTTGGCTACACCTTC
NA	TRBD1	TRBV3-1/TRBV3-2	TRBJ1-1	CASSFGQGPTEAFF	TGTGCCAGCAGCTTCGGACAGGGACCGACTGAAGCTTTCTTT
NA	NA	TRBV9	TRBJ2-3	CASSVMEGTTDTQYF	TGTGCCAGCAGCGTAATGGAAGGGACTACAGATACGCAGTATTTT
NA	NA	TRBV6-2/TRBV6-3	TRBJ1-5	CASSPGGARKDQPQHF	TGTGCCAGCAGCCCTGGGGGGGCGCGAAAAGATCAGCCCCAGCATTTT
NA	NA	TRBV7-9	TRBJ2-1	CASSLVLGFARDEQFF	TGTGCCAGCAGCTTAGTTTTAGGCTTTGCCCGGGATGAGCAGTTCTTC
NA	NA	TRBV20-1	TRBJ1-2	CSASAPTGGYTF	TGCAGTGCTAGTGCACCTACCGGGGGCTACACCTTC
NA	TRBD1	TRBV28	TRBJ1-5	CASRAGGSNQPQHF	TGTGCCAGCAGGGCAGGGGGAAGCAATCAGCCCCAGCATTTT
NA	NA	TRBV27	TRBJ2-3	CASSLGWTNTDTQYF	TGTGCCAGCAGTTTGGGCTGGACAAACACAGATACGCAGTATTTT
NA	TRBD1	TRBV18	TRBJ1-6	CASSPRQGTNSLNNSPLHF	TGTGCCAGCTCACCTAGACAGGGGACGAATTCCCTTAATAATTCACCCCTCCACTTT
NA	NA	TRBV19	TRBJ1-5	CASTPGRGGNQPQHF	TGTGCCAGTACCCCCGGGCGGGGTGGCAATCAGCCCCAGCATTTT
NA	TRBD1	TRBV10-2	TRBJ1-6	CASRRTGEGDSPLHF	TGCGCCAGCAGAAGGACAGGCGAGGGGGATTCACCCCTCCACTTT
NA	NA	TRBV9	TRBJ2-2	CASSLGVVKGLGELFF	TGTGCCAGCAGTCTCGGGGTAGTAAAGGGACTCGGGGAGCTGTTTTTT
NA	NA	TRBV7-2	TRBJ2-5	CASSLGTQRGETQYF	TGTGCCAGCAGCTTAGGCACCCAAAGAGGGGAGACCCAGTACTTC